This T cell receptor beta chain came from a study of glioma-infiltrating T cells after dendritic cell vaccination. Points from the study as a whole: Estimated pretreatment TIL content predicted outcome after dendritic cell vaccination. TCR clonality showed no direct relationship with survival.

Trimming cost V 6 bases and J 7 bases, with 13 bases left between them. Germline V lookup: CDR1 MNHNY, CDR2 SVGAGI (reference sequence). This CDR3 is built from 13 residues. Comment on this clone: What it binds is not known.

Clones were sequenced by immunoSEQ multiplex PCR, and TCRdb holds only the in-frame ones, with some missing. The table records more than 95,000 clones, 90% of them present only once. Time point given: after dendritic cell vaccination, including at tumor progression/relapse. None of the glioblastoma patients had an isocitrate dehydrogenase mutation. This sequence joins TRBV6-6 and TRBJ1-5; D remains ambiguous. This TCR derives from a human donor with glioblastoma. Source: blood, taken after dendritic cell vaccination. The CDR3 is CASRGRAEQPQHF. The CDR3 nucleotides read TGTGCCAGCAGGGGGAGGGCGGAACAGCCCCAGCATTTT.